The rows below give T cell receptor beta chains drawn from one sample of a study of shared clonotypes between healthy human individuals. Repertoires were generated with immunoSEQ multiplex PCR, while TCRdb's copy carries only in-frame clones and drops some. The data hold about 2.3 million clones, with 85% to 95% observed a single time. Sequenced sample: naive CD4+ T cells from PBMCs. The receptors were gathered from a man aged 18-30 years in good health. Some clones in this sample may be carry-over from other donors' samples. CDR3s include the opening cysteine and the closing phenylalanine or tryptophan. Each record gives: D gene, J gene, V gene, clone size, CDR3 DNA, CDR3 protein. A D gene is named only where the DNA matches it firmly. Clone size, where shown, is once, few, many, or a class for clones that have expanded.

.,TRBJ1-4,TRBV10-3,once,TGTGCCATCAGTCCGAGCTCAACTAATGAAAAACTGTTTTTT,CAISPSSTNEKLFF
.,TRBJ1-1,TRBV28,.,TGTGCCAGCAGTTTATGGATAGGCCTGAACACTGAAGCTTTCTTT,CASSLWIGLNTEAFF
TRBD1,TRBJ2-1,TRBV7-6,.,TGTGCCAGCAGCTCCTACGGGACAGGGGTGGGTGAGCAGTTCTTC,CASSSYGTGVGEQFF
.,TRBJ2-3,TRBV4-1,.,TGCGCCAGCAGCTATCTAGGAACGATAGGCACAGATACGCAGTATTTT,CASSYLGTIGTDTQYF
.,TRBJ1-1,TRBV5-8,.,TGTGCCAGCAGCTCCTATGAGGGGAGGGGTAATCGTTTCTTT,CASSSYEGRGNRFF
.,TRBJ2-2,TRBV5-8,once,TGTGCCAGCAGCTTAAGAACGGGGAACACCGGGGAGCTGTTTTTT,CASSLRTGNTGELFF
.,TRBJ2-1,TRBV5-1,.,TGCGCCAGCAGCAACAACCGGGACCCCTTGGGCTATGAGCAGTTCTTC,CASSNNRDPLGYEQFF
.,TRBJ2-7,TRBV27,.,TGTGCCAGCACCTCCGGCGCTTACCACGAGCAGTACTTC,CASTSGAYHEQYF
TRBD1,TRBJ2-7,TRBV30,.,TGTGCCTGGACCAGTGGGGTGGGACAGGGGAACTACGAGCAGTACTTC,CAWTSGVGQGNYEQYF
.,TRBJ1-1,TRBV9,few,TGTGCCAGCAGCGGGCCGGCCACTGAAGCTTTCTTT,CASSGPATEAFF
TRBD2,TRBJ2-1,TRBV28,.,TGTGCCAGCAGTATCGTGGGAGCTAGCGGCAATGAGCAGTTCTTC,CASSIVGASGNEQFF
.,TRBJ2-3,TRBV2,.,TGTGCCAGCGCTTTGGGAGCGACAGATACGCAGTATTTT,CASALGATDTQYF
.,TRBJ2-7,TRBV7-2,.,TGTGCCAGCAGCCCCCTGGCCGTCCCCGAGTACTTC,CASSPLAVPEYF
TRBD2,TRBJ2-7,TRBV29-1,.,TGCAGCGCCGTGTCTGGGACTAGCGGGAGCCGCGCGGGGTACGAGCAGTACTTC,CSAVSGTSGSRAGYEQYF
.,TRBJ1-4,TRBV6-5,.,TGTGCCAGCAGTTACACCAGGGGACCTAATGAAAAACTGTTTTTT,CASSYTRGPNEKLFF
.,TRBJ2-7,TRBV28,.,TGTGCCAGCAGTCCCGGGGCGGGCAAGACCTACGAGCAGTACTTC,CASSPGAGKTYEQYF
.,TRBJ2-3,TRBV4-3,.,TGCGCCAGCAGCCTAGGACGGCTTAGCACAGATACGCAGTATTTT,CASSLGRLSTDTQYF
.,TRBJ1-3,TRBV5-1,.,TGCGCCAGCAGCTTGGCGGGGTCCTCTGGAAACACCATATATTTT,CASSLAGSSGNTIYF
.,TRBJ1-1,TRBV5-8,.,TGTGCCAGCAGCTTGGTAGGGTTCGACACTGAAGCTTTCTTT,CASSLVGFDTEAFF
.,TRBJ1-1,TRBV5-4,.,TGTGCCAGCAGCTTGCCAAACACTGAAGCTTTCTTT,CASSLPNTEAFF
.,TRBJ2-3,TRBV4-1,.,TGCGCCAGCAGCCAAGATCCTTTCACAGATACGCAGTATTTT,CASSQDPFTDTQYF
TRBD2,TRBJ2-1,TRBV14,.,TGTGCCAGCAGCCTTCAACCGCCGGGACTAGCGGGAGTAAATGAGCAGTTCTTC,CASSLQPPGLAGVNEQFF
.,TRBJ1-5,TRBV5-1,once,TGCGCCAGCAGCCCCGGTGTGGGGGGTCGACAGCCCCAGCATTTT,CASSPGVGGRQPQHF
.,TRBJ2-5,TRBV4-3,.,TGCGCCAGCAGCCAAGGGGTTGCGGGTTCGGCGGAGACCCAGTACTTC,CASSQGVAGSAETQYF
TRBD1,TRBJ1-1,TRBV4-1,few,TGCGCCAGCAGCAACTGGGACAGGGGCCCAGCTTTCTTT,CASSNWDRGPAFF
.,TRBJ2-2,TRBV19,.,TGTGCCACCTCATCTGGCCGGGCCCCGGACACCGGGGAGCTGTTTTTT,CATSSGRAPDTGELFF
.,TRBJ2-2,TRBV7-9,.,TGTGCCAGCAGCCCCGGGACCGCGGACCCCGGGGAGCTGTTTTTT,CASSPGTADPGELFF
TRBD1,TRBJ2-7,TRBV28,.,TGTGCCAGCACCAGGGGGATGGACTACGAGCAGTACTTC,CASTRGMDYEQYF
.,TRBJ2-1,TRBV7-6,.,TGTGCCAGCAGCTTAGGAGCCAGCGGAGCCTACAATGAGCAGTTCTTC,CASSLGASGAYNEQFF
.,TRBJ2-1,TRBV2,.,TGTGCCAGCAGTGCCCCTTGGGACCTGAAGCACTCCTACAATGAGCAGTTCTTC,CASSAPWDLKHSYNEQFF
TRBD2,TRBJ2-1,TRBV6-6,.,TGTGCCAGCAGTCTGCGGGGGCGGGAGGGCCAGAGTGAGCAGTTCTTC,CASSLRGREGQSEQFF
.,TRBJ2-3,TRBV11-3,.,TGTGCCAGCAGCCCATCCGGCACAGATACGCAGTATTTT,CASSPSGTDTQYF
.,TRBJ2-5,TRBV7-2,.,TGTGCCAGCAGCCAGGACCGGGCCCAAGAGACCCAGTACTTC,CASSQDRAQETQYF
.,TRBJ2-1,TRBV30,.,TGTGCCTGTGAGGGGACCTACAATGAGCAGTTCTTC,CACEGTYNEQFF
.,TRBJ1-1,TRBV5-1,.,TGCGCCAGCAGCTTGTATGGGGGGAGTGACACTGAAGCTTTCTTT,CASSLYGGSDTEAFF
TRBD2,TRBJ2-1,TRBV5-4,once,TGTGCCAGCAGCTTGCCGGGAGGGTATGAGCAGTTCTTC,CASSLPGGYEQFF
.,TRBJ1-5,TRBV28,.,TGTGCCAGCAGCCCAGCCTTCGACGGCAATCAGCCCCAGCATTTT,CASSPAFDGNQPQHF
.,TRBJ1-5,TRBV6-5,.,TGTGCCAGCAGTTACGCAGGGAGCAATCAGCCCCAGCATTTT,CASSYAGSNQPQHF
.,TRBJ2-3,TRBV27,.,TGTGCCAGCAGTTTCTCCCCCCGTGGTAGCGGATACACAGATACGCAGTATTTT,CASSFSPRGSGYTDTQYF
.,TRBJ2-7,TRBV4-1,once,TGCGCCAGCAGCCAAGGAGGAGTAGCATGGGAGCAGTACTTC,CASSQGGVAWEQYF
TRBD1,TRBJ1-2,TRBV9,.,TGTGCCAGCAGCGTAGCCGGGACAGGAACCTATGGCTACACCTTC,CASSVAGTGTYGYTF
TRBD2,TRBJ2-2,TRBV7-2,.,TGTGCCAGCAGCTTAACTAGCGGGAGTGAGCGCACCGGGGAGCTGTTTTTT,CASSLTSGSERTGELFF
.,TRBJ2-7,TRBV21-1,.,TGTGCCAGCAGCAGGGGACTAGCGCACGAGCAGTACTTC,CASSRGLAHEQYF
.,TRBJ2-1,TRBV10-3,.,TGTGCCATCAGTGAGTCTAGCCCCTGGGCCAGTGAGCAGTTCTTC,CAISESSPWASEQFF
.,TRBJ2-3,TRBV7-2,.,TGTGCCAGCAGCCAAGGTGTGAATACGCAGTATTTT,CASSQGVNTQYF